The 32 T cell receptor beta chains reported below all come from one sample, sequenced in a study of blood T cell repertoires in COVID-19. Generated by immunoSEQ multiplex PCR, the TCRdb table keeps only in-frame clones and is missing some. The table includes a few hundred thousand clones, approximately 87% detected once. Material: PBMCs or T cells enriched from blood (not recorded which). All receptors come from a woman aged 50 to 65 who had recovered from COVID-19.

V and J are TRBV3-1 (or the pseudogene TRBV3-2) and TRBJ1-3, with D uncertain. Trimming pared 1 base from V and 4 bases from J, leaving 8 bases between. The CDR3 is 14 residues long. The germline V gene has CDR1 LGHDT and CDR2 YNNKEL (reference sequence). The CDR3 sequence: CASSQVNKGNTIYF. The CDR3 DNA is TGTGCCAGCAGCCAAGTAAATAAAGGAAACACCATATATTTT.

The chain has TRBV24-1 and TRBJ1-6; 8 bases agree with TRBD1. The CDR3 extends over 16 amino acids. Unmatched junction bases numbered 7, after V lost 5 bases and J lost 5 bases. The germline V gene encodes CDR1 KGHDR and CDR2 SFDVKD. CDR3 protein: CATSGVTGVHNSPLHF. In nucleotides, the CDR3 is TGTGCCACCAGTGGCGTGACAGGGGTGCATAATTCACCCCTCCACTTT.

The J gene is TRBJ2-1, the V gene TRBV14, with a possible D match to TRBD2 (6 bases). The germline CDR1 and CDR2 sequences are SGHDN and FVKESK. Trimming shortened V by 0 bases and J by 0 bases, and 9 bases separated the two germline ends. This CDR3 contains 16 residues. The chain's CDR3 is CASSQEVGGSYNEQFF. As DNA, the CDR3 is TGTGCCAGCAGCCAAGAGGTCGGGGGCTCCTACAATGAGCAGTTCTTC.

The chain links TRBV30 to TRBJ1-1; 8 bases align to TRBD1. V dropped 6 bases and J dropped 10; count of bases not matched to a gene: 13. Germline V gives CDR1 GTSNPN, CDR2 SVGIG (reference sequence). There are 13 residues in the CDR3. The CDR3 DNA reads TGTGCCTGCACACAGGGGGGGACAAGTGTAGCTTTCTTT. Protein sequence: CACTQGGTSVAFF.

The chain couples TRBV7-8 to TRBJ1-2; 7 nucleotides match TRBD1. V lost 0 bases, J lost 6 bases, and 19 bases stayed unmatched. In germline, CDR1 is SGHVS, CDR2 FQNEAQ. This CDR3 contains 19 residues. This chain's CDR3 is CASSLAGGLMDGYLNGYTF. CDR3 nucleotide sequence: TGTGCCAGCAGCTTAGCAGGGGGCCTAATGGACGGTTACCTAAATGGCTACACCTTC.

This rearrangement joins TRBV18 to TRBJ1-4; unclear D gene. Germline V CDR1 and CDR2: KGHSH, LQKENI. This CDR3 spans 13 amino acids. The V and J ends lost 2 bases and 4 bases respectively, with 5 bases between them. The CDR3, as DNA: TGTGCCAGCTCACCAACGGTTAATGAAAAACTGTTTTTT. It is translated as CASSPTVNEKLFF.

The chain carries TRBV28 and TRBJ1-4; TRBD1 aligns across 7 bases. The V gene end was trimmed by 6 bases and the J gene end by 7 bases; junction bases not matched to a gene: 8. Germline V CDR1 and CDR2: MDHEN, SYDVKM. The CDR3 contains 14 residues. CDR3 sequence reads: CASRPTGRFEKLFF. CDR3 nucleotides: TGTGCCAGCAGACCGACAGGGAGGTTTGAAAAACTGTTTTTT.

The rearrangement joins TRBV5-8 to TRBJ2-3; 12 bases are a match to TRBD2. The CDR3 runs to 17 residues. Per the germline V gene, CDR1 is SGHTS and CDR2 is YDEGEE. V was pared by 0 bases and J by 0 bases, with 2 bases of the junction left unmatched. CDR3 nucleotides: TGTGCCAGCAGCTTGGGGACTAGCGGGACTAGCACAGATACGCAGTATTTT. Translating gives CASSLGTSGTSTDTQYF.

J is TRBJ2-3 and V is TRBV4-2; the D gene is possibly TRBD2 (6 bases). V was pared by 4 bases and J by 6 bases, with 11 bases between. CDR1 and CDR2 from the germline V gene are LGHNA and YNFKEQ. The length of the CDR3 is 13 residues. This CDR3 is CASSPEGGDTQYF. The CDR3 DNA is TGTGCCAGCAGCCCCGAAGGAGGGGATACGCAGTATTTT.

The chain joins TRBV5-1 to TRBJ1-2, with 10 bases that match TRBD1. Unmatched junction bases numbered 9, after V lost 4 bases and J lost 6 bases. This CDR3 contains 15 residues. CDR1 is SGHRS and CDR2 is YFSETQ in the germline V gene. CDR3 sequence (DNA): TGCGCCAGCAGCGCCGGGACAGGGGAAGCCCATGGCTACACCTTC. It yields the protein CASSAGTGEAHGYTF. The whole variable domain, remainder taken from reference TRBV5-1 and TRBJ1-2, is KAGVTQTPRYLIKTRGQQVTLSCSPISGHRSVSWYQQTPGQGLQFLFEYFSETQRNKGNFPGRFSGRQFSNSRSEMNVSTLELGDSALYLCASSAGTGEAHGYTFGSGTRLTVV.

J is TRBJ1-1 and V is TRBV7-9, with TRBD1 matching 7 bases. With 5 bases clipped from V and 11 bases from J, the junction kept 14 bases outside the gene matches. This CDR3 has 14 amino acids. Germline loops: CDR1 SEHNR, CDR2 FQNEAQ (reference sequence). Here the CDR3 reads CASSPGQPNTRAFF. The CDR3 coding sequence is TGTGCCAGCAGCCCGGGACAGCCGAACACTAGGGCTTTCTTT.

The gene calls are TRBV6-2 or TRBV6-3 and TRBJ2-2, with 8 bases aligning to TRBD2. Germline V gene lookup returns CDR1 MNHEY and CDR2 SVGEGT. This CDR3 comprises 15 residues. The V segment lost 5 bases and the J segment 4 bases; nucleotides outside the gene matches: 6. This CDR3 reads CASSTGTRGTGELFF. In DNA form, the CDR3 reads TGTGCCAGCAGTACCGGGACTAGAGGCACCGGGGAGCTGTTTTTT.

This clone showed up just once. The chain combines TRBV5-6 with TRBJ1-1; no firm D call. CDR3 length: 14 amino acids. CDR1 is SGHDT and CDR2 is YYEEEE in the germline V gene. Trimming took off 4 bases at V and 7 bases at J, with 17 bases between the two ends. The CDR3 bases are TGTGCCAGCAGCCTGGTGACACTTGCCGATGAAGCTTTCTTT. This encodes CASSLVTLADEAFF.

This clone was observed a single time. The CDR3: CAWKGTPGNQPQHF. CDR3 nucleotide sequence: TGTGCCTGGAAGGGGACACCCGGCAATCAGCCCCAGCATTTT. The chain carries TRBV30 and TRBJ1-5, with D perhaps matching TRBD1 (6 bases). The length of the CDR3 is 14 residues. Trimming left V 4 bases short and J 2 bases short, with 12 bases between. CDR1 and CDR2 from the germline V gene are GTSNPN and SVGIG (reference sequence).

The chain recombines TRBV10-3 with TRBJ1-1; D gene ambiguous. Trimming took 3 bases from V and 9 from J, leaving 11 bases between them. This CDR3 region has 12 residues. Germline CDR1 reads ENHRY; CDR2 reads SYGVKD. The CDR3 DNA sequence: TGTGCCATCAGTGATCGGGAAAGGAAAGCTTTCTTT. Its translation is CAISDRERKAFF.

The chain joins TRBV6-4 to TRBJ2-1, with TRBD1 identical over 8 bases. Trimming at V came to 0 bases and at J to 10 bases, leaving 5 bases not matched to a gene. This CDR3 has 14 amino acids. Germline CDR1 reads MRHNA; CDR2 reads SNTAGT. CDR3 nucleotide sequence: TGTGCCAGCAGTGACTCAGACAGGGGTGGCGAGCAGTTCTTC. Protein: CASSDSDRGGEQFF.

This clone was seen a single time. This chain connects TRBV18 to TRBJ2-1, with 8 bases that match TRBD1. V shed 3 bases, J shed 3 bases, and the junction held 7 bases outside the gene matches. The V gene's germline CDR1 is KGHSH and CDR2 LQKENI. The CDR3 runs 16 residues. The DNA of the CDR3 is TGTGCCAGCTCACCGCAGGGGACAGGCAGCTACAATGAGCAGTTCTTC. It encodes CASSPQGTGSYNEQFF. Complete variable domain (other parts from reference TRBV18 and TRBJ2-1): NAGVMQNPRHLVRRRGQEARLRCSPMKGHSHVYWYRQLPEEGLKFMVYLQKENIIDESGMPKERFSAEFPKEGPSILRIQQVVRGDSAAYFCASSPQGTGSYNEQFFGPGTRLTVL.

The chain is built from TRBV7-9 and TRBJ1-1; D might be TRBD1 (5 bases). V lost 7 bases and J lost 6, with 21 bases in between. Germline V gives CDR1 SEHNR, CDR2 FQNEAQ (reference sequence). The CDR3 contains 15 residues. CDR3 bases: TGTGCCAGCACCCAAGGTGCGGGGGGTGTCTCTGAAGCTTTCTTT. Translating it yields CASTQGAGGVSEAFF.

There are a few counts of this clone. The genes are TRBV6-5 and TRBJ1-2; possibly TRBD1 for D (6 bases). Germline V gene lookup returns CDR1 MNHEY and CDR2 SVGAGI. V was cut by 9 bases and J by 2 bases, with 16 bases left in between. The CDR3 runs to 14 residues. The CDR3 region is CASGEIGGNYGYTF. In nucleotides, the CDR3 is TGTGCCAGTGGAGAGATTGGGGGCAACTATGGCTACACCTTC.

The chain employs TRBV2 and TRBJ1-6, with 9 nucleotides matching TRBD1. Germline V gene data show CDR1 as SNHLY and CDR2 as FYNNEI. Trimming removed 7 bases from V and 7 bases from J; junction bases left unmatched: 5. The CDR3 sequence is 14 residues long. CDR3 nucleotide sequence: TGTGCCAGCACCGGGACAGGGCGGAATTCACCCCTCCACTTT. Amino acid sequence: CASTGTGRNSPLHF. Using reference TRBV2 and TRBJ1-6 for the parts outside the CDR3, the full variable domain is EPEVTQTPSHQVTQMGQEVILRCVPISNHLYFYWYRQILGQKVEFLVSFYNNEISEKSEIFDDQFSVERPDGSNFTLKIRSTKLEDSAMYFCASTGTGRNSPLHFGNGTRLTVT.

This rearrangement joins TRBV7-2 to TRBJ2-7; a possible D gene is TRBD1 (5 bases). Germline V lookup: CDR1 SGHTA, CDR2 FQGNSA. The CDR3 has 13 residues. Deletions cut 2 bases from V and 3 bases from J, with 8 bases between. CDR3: CASSLTQGYEQYF. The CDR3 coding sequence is TGTGCCAGCAGCTTAACTCAGGGCTACGAGCAGTACTTC. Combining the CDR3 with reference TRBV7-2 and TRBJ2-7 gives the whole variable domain GAGVSQSPSNKVTEKGKDVELRCDPISGHTALYWYRQSLGQGLEFLIYFQGNSAPDKSGLPSDRFSAERTGGSVSTLTIQRTQQEDSAVYLCASSLTQGYEQYFGPGTRLTVT.

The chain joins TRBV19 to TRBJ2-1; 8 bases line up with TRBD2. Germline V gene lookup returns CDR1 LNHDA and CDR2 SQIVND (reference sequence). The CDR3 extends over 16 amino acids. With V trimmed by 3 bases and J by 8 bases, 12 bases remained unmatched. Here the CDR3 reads CASSMAGGVGIYEQFF. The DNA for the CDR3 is TGTGCCAGTAGTATGGCCGGGGGGGTCGGCATTTATGAGCAGTTCTTC.

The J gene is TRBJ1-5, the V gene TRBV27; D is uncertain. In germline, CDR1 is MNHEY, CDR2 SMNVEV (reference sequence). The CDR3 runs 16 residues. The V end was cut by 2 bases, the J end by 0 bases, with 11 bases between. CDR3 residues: CASSLAAAYSNQPQHF. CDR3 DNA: TGTGCCAGCAGTTTAGCGGCAGCTTATAGCAATCAGCCCCAGCATTTT.

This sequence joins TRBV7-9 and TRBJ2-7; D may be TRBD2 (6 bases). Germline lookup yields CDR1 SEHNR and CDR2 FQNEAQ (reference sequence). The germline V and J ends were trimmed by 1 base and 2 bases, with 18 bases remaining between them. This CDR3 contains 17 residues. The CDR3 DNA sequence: TGTGCCAGCAGCTTAGGGCTAGCGCAACCCCTTACCTACGAGCAGTACTTC. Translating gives CASSLGLAQPLTYEQYF.

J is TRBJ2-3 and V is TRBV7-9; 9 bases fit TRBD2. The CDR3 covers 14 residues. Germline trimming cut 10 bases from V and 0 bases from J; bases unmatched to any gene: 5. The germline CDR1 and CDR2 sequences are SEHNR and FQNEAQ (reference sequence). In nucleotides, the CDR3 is TGTGCCACCCCCGCGGGGGGGAGCACAGATACGCAGTATTTT. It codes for CATPAGGSTDTQYF. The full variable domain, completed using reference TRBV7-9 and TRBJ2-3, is DTGVSQNPRHKITKRGQNVTFRCDPISEHNRLYWYRQTLGQGPEFLTYFQNEAQLEKSRLLSDRFSAERPKGSFSTLEIQRTEQGDSAMYLCATPAGGSTDTQYFGPGTRLTVL.

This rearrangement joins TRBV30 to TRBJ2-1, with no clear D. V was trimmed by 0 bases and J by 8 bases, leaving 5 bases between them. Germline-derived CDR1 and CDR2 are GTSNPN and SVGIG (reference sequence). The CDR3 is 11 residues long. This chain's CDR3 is CAWSVSDEQFF. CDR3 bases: TGTGCCTGGAGTGTATCGGATGAGCAGTTCTTC.

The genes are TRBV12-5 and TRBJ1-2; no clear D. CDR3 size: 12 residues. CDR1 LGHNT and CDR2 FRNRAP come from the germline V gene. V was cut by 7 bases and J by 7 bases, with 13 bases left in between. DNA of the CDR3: TGTGCTAGTGAATTAGGTCCTAGTGGCTACACCTTC. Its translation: CASELGPSGYTF.

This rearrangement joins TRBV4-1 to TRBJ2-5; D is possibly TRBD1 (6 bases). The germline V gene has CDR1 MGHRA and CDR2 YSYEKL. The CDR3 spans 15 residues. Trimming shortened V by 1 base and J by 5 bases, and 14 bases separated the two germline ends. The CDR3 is CASSQGQGYWETQYF. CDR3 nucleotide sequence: TGCGCCAGCAGCCAAGGGCAGGGGTATTGGGAGACCCAGTACTTC.

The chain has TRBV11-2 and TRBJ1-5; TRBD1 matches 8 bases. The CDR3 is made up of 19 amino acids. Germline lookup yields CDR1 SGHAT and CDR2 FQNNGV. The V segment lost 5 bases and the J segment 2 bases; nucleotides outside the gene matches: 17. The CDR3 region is CASSRSQGVRGSGNQPQHF. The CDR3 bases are TGTGCCAGCAGCCGTTCACAGGGGGTCAGGGGTTCGGGCAATCAGCCCCAGCATTTT.

CDR3 loop: CASSRTGEAGELFF. The CDR3 DNA is TGTGCCAGCAGTCGTACAGGGGAAGCCGGGGAGCTGTTTTTT. The chain recombines TRBV2 with TRBJ2-2; TRBD1 matches at 7 bases. Unmatched junction bases numbered 6, after V lost 5 bases and J lost 6 bases. The germline V gene has CDR1 SNHLY and CDR2 FYNNEI. The CDR3 length is 14 residues.

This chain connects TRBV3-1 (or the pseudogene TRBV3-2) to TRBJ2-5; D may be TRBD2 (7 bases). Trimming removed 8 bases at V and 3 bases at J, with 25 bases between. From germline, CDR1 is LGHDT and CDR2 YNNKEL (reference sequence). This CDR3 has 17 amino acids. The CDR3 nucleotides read TGTGCCAGCTCAAAACTTTGGGGGGCCGGGGGGAAAGAGACCCAGTACTTC. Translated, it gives CASSKLWGAGGKETQYF.

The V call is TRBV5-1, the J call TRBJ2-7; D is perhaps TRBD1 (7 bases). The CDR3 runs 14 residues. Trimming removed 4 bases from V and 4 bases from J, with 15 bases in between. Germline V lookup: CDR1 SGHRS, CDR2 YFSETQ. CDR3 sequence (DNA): TGCGCCAGCAGCATGTTGACAGGGACTTACGAGCAGTACTTC. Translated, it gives CASSMLTGTYEQYF.